The rows below give T cell receptor beta chains drawn from one sample of a study of T cells in Graves' hyperthyroidism and ophthalmopathy. Via MiXCR, TCRdb re-called the multiplex PCR reads, giving one row per CDR3 protein. The sample lists 550,000 to 850,000 distinct CDR3 sequences, about 19% occurring once. The sequenced sample consisted of blood. These receptors were collected from a woman aged 45 to 65 with Graves' hyperthyroidism that later progressed to Graves' ophthalmopathy. Each CDR3 is given with its conserved first and last residue. The D gene is left open where the match is weak. Clone size is shown for a subset of rows, as once, few, many or a class of expanded clone.

TRBJ2-5	.	TRBV5-1	16	few	CASSLRLDGGSGTQYF	TGCGCCAGCAGCTTAAGGTTGGACGGAGGTTCAGGGACCCAGTACTTC
TRBJ2-3	TRBD1	TRBV20-1	13	.	CSARRDRGDTQYF	TGCAGTGCTAGAAGGGACAGGGGGGATACGCAGTATTTT
TRBJ1-4	TRBD1	TRBV4-1	19	few	CASSQDRHRGRPNNEKLFF	TGCGCCAGCAGCCAAGATCGCCACAGGGGGCGACCAAATAATGAAAAACTGTTTTTT
TRBJ1-5	TRBD1	TRBV30	15	many	CAWSVGPTGDQPQHF	TGTGCCTGGAGTGTAGGGCCGACAGGGGATCAGCCCCAGCATTTT
TRBJ2-5	.	TRBV3-1	13	many	CASSQDYRETQYF	TGTGCCAGCAGCCAAGATTATAGAGAGACCCAGTACTTC
TRBJ1-2	.	TRBV9	15	.	CASSSRGGSNYGYTF	TGTGCCAGCAGCTCAAGGGGGGGGTCTAACTATGGCTACACCTTC
TRBJ2-3	TRBD1	TRBV19	14	.	CASSPRQGGDTQYF	TGTGCCAGTAGTCCACGACAGGGCGGAGATACGCAGTATTTT
TRBJ1-1	.	TRBV20-1	12	many	CSALEGDTEAFF	TGCAGTGCCTTGGAGGGGGACACTGAAGCTTTCTTT
TRBJ1-1	.	TRBV4-1	16	few	CASSPPRDEGDTEAFF	TGCGCCAGCAGCCCACCAAGGGACGAGGGGGACACTGAAGCTTTCTTT
TRBJ1-2	.	TRBV19	14	.	CASSRERTASRYTF	TGTGCCAGTAGTAGGGAACGGACAGCTTCGCGCTACACCTTC
TRBJ2-3	TRBD1	TRBV2	16	once	CASSVKTGGTTDTQYF	TGTGCCAGCAGTGTCAAGACAGGGGGGACCACAGATACGCAGTATTTT
TRBJ1-3	.	TRBV12-3/TRBV12-4	14	many	CASSFRGPGNTIYF	TGTGCCAGCAGTTTCAGGGGTCCTGGAAACACCATATATTTT
TRBJ1-1	TRBD1	TRBV11-1	15	many	CASSPDQGASTEAFF	TGTGCCAGCAGCCCCGACCAGGGGGCAAGCACTGAAGCTTTCTTT
TRBJ1-4	.	TRBV18	15	many	CASSPPGGANEKLFF	TGTGCCAGCTCACCACCGGGGGGGGCGAATGAAAAACTGTTTTTT
TRBJ1-5	TRBD1	TRBV20-1	13	.	CSARQGANQPQHF	TGCAGTGCTAGACAGGGGGCCAATCAGCCCCAGCATTTT
TRBJ2-7	.	TRBV15	16	.	CATSHLRGSIGYEQYF	TGTGCCACCAGCCACCTCAGGGGATCCATAGGGTACGAGCAGTACTTC
TRBJ2-7	.	TRBV6-5	14	many	CASSYSPGSYEQYF	TGTGCCAGCAGTTACTCCCCGGGCTCCTACGAGCAGTACTTC
TRBJ2-7	.	TRBV18	13	many	CASSMGHTYEQYF	TGTGCCAGCTCAATGGGACATACCTACGAGCAGTACTTC
TRBJ2-3	TRBD2	TRBV5-1	15	few	CASSPGTTRTDTQYF	TGCGCCAGCAGCCCCGGGACTACCCGCACAGATACGCAGTATTTT
TRBJ1-2	.	TRBV7-9	13	.	CASSLSDLNGYTF	TGTGCCAGCAGCTTAAGTGATCTTAATGGCTACACCTTC
TRBJ1-4	TRBD1	TRBV27	14	.	CASRQAGGREKLFF	TGTGCCAGCAGGCAAGCAGGGGGTCGTGAAAAACTGTTTTTT
TRBJ1-1	TRBD1	TRBV20-1	11	many	CSAQGATEAFF	TGCAGTGCTCAGGGGGCGACTGAAGCTTTCTTT
TRBJ1-2	.	TRBV5-4	13	few	CASSSRDNYGYTF	TGTGCCAGCAGCTCCCGGGACAACTATGGCTACACCTTC
TRBJ2-1	TRBD1	TRBV6-1	16	.	CASSLTPGQGYNEQFF	TGTGCCAGCTCCCTTACACCGGGACAGGGGTACAATGAGCAGTTCTTC
TRBJ1-2	.	TRBV6-1	16	.	CASSINPRRPSYGYTF	TGTGCCAGCAGCATAAACCCCAGACGGCCTAGTTATGGCTACACCTTC
TRBJ2-1	.	TRBV11-2	16	many	CASSPLGGGPRDEQFF	TGTGCCAGCAGCCCCCTTGGGGGGGGCCCCCGGGATGAGCAGTTCTTC
TRBJ1-4	.	TRBV7-9	14	.	CASSLEGPLDGVFF	TGTGCCAGCAGCTTAGAGGGGCCCCTCGACGGGGTGTTTTTT
TRBJ1-3	.	TRBV2	15	.	CASSVLRDGGNTIYF	TGTGCCAGCAGCGTACTCCGGGACGGCGGAAACACCATATATTTT
TRBJ2-1	TRBD1	TRBV10-2	15	few	CASSGDRDRVNEQFF	TGCGCCAGCAGTGGGGACCGGGACAGGGTCAATGAGCAGTTCTTC
TRBJ2-2	TRBD2	TRBV6-5	17	few	CASSYWGGLAKAGELFF	TGTGCCAGCAGTTACTGGGGGGGACTAGCTAAAGCCGGGGAGCTGTTTTTT
TRBJ1-4	.	TRBV10-3	11	.	CAPRVCEKLFF	TGTGCCCCCAGGGTTTGTGAAAAACTGTTTTTT
TRBJ1-4	.	TRBV14	14	few	CASSQAGVYGKLFF	TGTGCCAGCAGCCAAGCCGGGGTGTATGGAAAACTGTTTTTT
TRBJ2-1	.	TRBV20-1	15	many	CSARGRRGGRNEQFF	TGCAGTGCTAGAGGGAGGAGGGGGGGCCGGAATGAGCAGTTCTTC
TRBJ2-5	TRBD1	TRBV7-8	20	many	CASSPYQGGIDTGGRETQYF	TGTGCCAGCAGCCCCTATCAGGGGGGAATTGATACAGGGGGCCGAGAGACCCAGTACTTC
TRBJ2-4	.	TRBV27	14	few	CASRKRTVQNIQYF	TGTGCCAGCAGGAAAAGGACAGTACAAAACATTCAGTACTTC
TRBJ1-6	.	TRBV5-4	16	.	CASSLELYSYNSPLHF	TGTGCCAGCAGCTTGGAACTTTACTCCTATAATTCACCCCTCCACTTT
TRBJ1-1	.	TRBV6-1	15	.	CATLHRGREGTEAFF	TGTGCCACCCTCCATAGGGGGAGGGAGGGCACTGAAGCTTTCTTT